The 24 T cell receptor beta chains below all came from one sample that was sequenced in a study of shared clonotypes between healthy human individuals. The repertoire was sequenced with immunoSEQ multiplex PCR; TCRdb's copy has only in-frame clones and lacks some. The sample has approximately 2.3 million clones; approximately 95% are singletons. The specimen was naive CD4+ T cells from PBMCs. Subset specified: CD45RA+ positively selected. The receptors originated from a man aged 18 to 29 in good health. Some clones in this sample may be carry-over from other donors' samples.

This clone appeared a few times. The chain joins TRBV29-1 to TRBJ1-1; D gene unclear. The CDR3 consists of 13 residues. The V end lost 4 bases, the J end lost 0 bases, and 9 bases lay between the germline ends. CDR1 and CDR2 from the germline V gene are SQVTM and ANQGSEA. CDR3 loop: CSVARPMNTEAFF. In nucleotides, the CDR3 is TGCAGCGTTGCTCGCCCGATGAACACTGAAGCTTTCTTT.

V usage is TRBV15 and J usage is TRBJ1-5; D gene uncertain. Germline lookup yields CDR1 LNHNV and CDR2 YYDKDF (reference sequence). The length of the CDR3 is 13 residues. V was pared by 5 bases and J by 1 base, with 6 bases between. CDR3 residues: CATSPQSNQPQHF. For the CDR3, the DNA is TGTGCCACCAGCCCACAGAGCAATCAGCCCCAGCATTTT. Using reference TRBV15 and TRBJ1-5 for the parts outside the CDR3, the full variable domain is DAMVIQNPRYQVTQFGKPVTLSCSQTLNHNVMYWYQQKSSQAPKLLFHYYDKDFNNEADTPDNFQSRRPNTSFCFLDIRSPGLGDTAMYLCATSPQSNQPQHFGDGTRLSIL.

The chain joins TRBV18 to TRBJ2-7; 8 bases align to TRBD2. The V and J ends lost 1 base and 1 base, in that order; junction bases with no gene match: 12. The germline V gene encodes CDR1 KGHSH and CDR2 LQKENI. The CDR3 consists of 18 residues. CDR3 in amino acids: CASSPRGYASGPSYEQYF. Here the CDR3 DNA reads TGTGCCAGCTCACCACGGGGATACGCTAGCGGGCCTTCCTACGAGCAGTACTTC.

The gene calls are TRBV7-9 and TRBJ1-5; D not certain. Trimming took off 3 bases at V and 0 bases at J, with 3 bases between the two ends. This CDR3 spans 13 amino acids. CDR1 SEHNR and CDR2 FQNEAQ come from the germline V gene (reference sequence). The CDR3 region is CASSFNSNQPQHF. The CDR3 DNA is TGTGCCAGCAGCTTCAATAGCAATCAGCCCCAGCATTTT.

This clone was picked up one time. The chain joins TRBV4-2 to TRBJ2-5; 9 nucleotides line up with TRBD2. The trim removed 5 bases at V and 1 base at J, leaving 8 bases unmatched. Germline CDR1 reads LGHNA; CDR2 reads YNFKEQ. CDR3 size: 16 residues. CDR3 protein: CASSWSSGSGQETQYF. In nucleotides, the CDR3 is TGTGCCAGCAGCTGGAGTAGCGGGAGCGGCCAAGAGACCCAGTACTTC.

V is TRBV9 and J is TRBJ2-2; unclear D gene. With 0 bases removed from V and 8 bases from J, the gap between germline ends came to 20 bases. Germline CDR1 and CDR2: SGDLS and YYNGEE. The CDR3 covers 17 residues. CDR3 residues: CASSVEFSRASPGELFF. In DNA, the CDR3 is TGTGCCAGCAGCGTAGAATTCTCCCGTGCCAGTCCAGGGGAGCTGTTTTTT.

The genes are TRBV6-1 and TRBJ1-1; 9 bases are a match to TRBD1. The CDR3 covers 15 residues. After removal of 11 bases from V and 5 bases from J, the junction contained 15 bases not matched to a gene. Germline CDR1 and CDR2: MNHNS and SASEGT. CDR3 bases: TGTGCCGGCGGGGAAAGCGACAGGGGGAATACTGAAGCTTTCTTT. Encoded protein: CAGGESDRGNTEAFF.

V and J are TRBV30 and TRBJ1-2; D ambiguous. The CDR3 covers 13 residues. V was shortened by 0 bases and J by 7 bases, with 12 bases between the two germline ends. The germline gives CDR1 GTSNPN, CDR2 SVGIG (reference sequence). CDR3 coding DNA: TGTGCCTGGAGTGTAAACGGGTTCAGTGGCTACACCTTC. Its protein is CAWSVNGFSGYTF.

Concerning this clone: This sample also contains other DNA sequences that code for the same CDR3. This rearrangement joins TRBV7-9 to TRBJ1-5; D is perhaps TRBD1 (5 bases). Germline V gene sequence: CDR1 SEHNR, CDR2 FQNEAQ (reference sequence). CDR3 length: 13 amino acids. Trimming stripped 4 bases from V and 4 bases from J, with 8 bases between. CDR3 in DNA: TGTGCCAGCAGCTCGCAGGGAAATCAGCCCCAGCATTTT. Translated, it gives CASSSQGNQPQHF.

In its sample, this clone was seen once. The V gene is TRBV9, the J gene TRBJ2-2, with D uncertain. The V gene's germline CDR1 is SGDLS and CDR2 YYNGEE. V dropped 6 bases and J dropped 0 bases, with 9 bases sitting between them. CDR3 length: 14 amino acids. The CDR3 DNA follows: TGTGCCAGCATGTTCACGGCGAACACCGGGGAGCTGTTTTTT. Amino acids: CASMFTANTGELFF.

As DNA, the CDR3 is TGTGCCACCACCGGGACGAGCCTCTTTCAGCCCCAGCATTTT. It encodes CATTGTSLFQPQHF. The chain is built from TRBV6-1 and TRBJ1-5, with D possibly being TRBD1 (5 bases). Germline CDR1 MNHNS, CDR2 SASEGT. V shed 10 bases and J shed 6 bases, with 19 bases lying between them. The CDR3 is made up of 14 amino acids.

This chain connects TRBV29-1 to TRBJ1-1; D gene unclear. Germline V gives CDR1 SQVTM, CDR2 ANQGSEA. There are 14 residues in the CDR3. Between the trimmed V and J ends, which lost 4 bases and 0 bases, there was a span of 12 bases. The CDR3 bases are TGCAGCGTTGTTGTGTTCGGACTGAACACTGAAGCTTTCTTT. It translates to CSVVVFGLNTEAFF. Full variable domain (missing parts from reference TRBV29-1 and TRBJ1-1): SAVISQKPSRDICQRGTSLTIQCQVDSQVTMMFWYRQQPGQSLTLIATANQGSEATYESGFVIDKFPISRPNLTFSTLTVSNMSPEDSSIYLCSVVVFGLNTEAFFGQGTRLTVV.

The V and J genes are TRBV6-5 and TRBJ1-2, with 11 nucleotides matching TRBD1. The CDR3 is 15 residues long. The germline V gene encodes CDR1 MNHEY and CDR2 SVGAGI. V lost 8 bases and J lost 4; bases outside the gene matches: 9. CDR3: CASCDAGTGGYGYTF. The CDR3 DNA sequence: TGTGCCAGCTGCGATGCCGGGACAGGGGGCTATGGCTACACCTTC.

The V gene is TRBV28, the J gene TRBJ1-5; D uncertain. The CDR3 sequence is 14 residues long. Germline V gives CDR1 MDHEN, CDR2 SYDVKM. The V end was cut by 6 bases, the J end by 1 base, with 10 bases between. The CDR3 loop reads CASRGSSSNQPQHF. CDR3 sequence (DNA): TGTGCCAGCAGGGGGTCAAGCAGCAATCAGCCCCAGCATTTT.

This chain uses TRBV27 with TRBJ1-2, with a tentative D call TRBD1 (5 bases). This CDR3 is 17 amino acids long. V lost 4 bases and J lost 4, with 22 bases in between. CDR1 and CDR2 from the germline V gene are MNHEY and SMNVEV (reference sequence). CDR3 sequence: CASSWKGPGSRIYGYTF. For the CDR3, the DNA is TGTGCCAGCAGTTGGAAGGGACCGGGATCGCGAATCTATGGCTACACCTTC.

This chain links TRBV9 with TRBJ1-5; unclear D gene. CDR3 length: 14 amino acids. The V end was cut by 4 bases, the J end by 7 bases, with 15 bases between. CDR1 is SGDLS, CDR2 YYNGEE, per germline. The CDR3 sequence is CASSRLPTPQPQHF. CDR3 in DNA: TGTGCCAGCAGCCGCCTTCCTACCCCCCAGCCCCAGCATTTT.

This clone was picked up a small number of times. The chain recombines TRBV20-1 with TRBJ1-5, with D possibly TRBD1 on 5 matching bases. V lost 3 bases and J lost 14, with 14 bases in between. Germline-derived CDR1 and CDR2 are DFQATT and SNEGSKA (reference sequence). The CDR3 has 11 residues. As DNA, the CDR3 is TGCAGTGCTAGCCGGGGGGGTTTTGAGCATTTT. It yields the protein CSASRGGFEHF.

This clone was detected only once. J is TRBJ1-5 and V is TRBV19; D unresolved. The CDR3 contains 15 residues. Trimming pared 2 bases from V and 5 bases from J, leaving 13 bases between. Germline CDR1 reads LNHDA; CDR2 reads SQIVND (reference sequence). CDR3 region: CASSIMGRADQPQHF. The CDR3 DNA is TGTGCCAGTAGTATAATGGGTAGGGCGGATCAGCCCCAGCATTTT.

CDR3 in amino acids: CASSTGHGGLRREQYF. The CDR3 DNA is TGTGCCAGCAGCACCGGCCACGGGGGCCTGCGGAGGGAGCAGTACTTC. The gene calls are TRBV7-9 and TRBJ2-7; D tentatively reads TRBD1 or TRBD2 (6 bases each). The CDR3 has 16 residues. Trimming removed 5 bases from V and 7 bases from J, with 24 bases in between. Germline V gene lookup returns CDR1 SEHNR and CDR2 FQNEAQ (reference sequence).

The chain uses TRBV5-4 and TRBJ1-2; perhaps TRBD1 as D (6 bases). The germline gives CDR1 SGHNT, CDR2 YYREEE (reference sequence). The CDR3 covers 15 residues. V was pared by 6 bases and J by 0 bases, with 15 bases between. This chain's CDR3 is CASKDRGGTNYGYTF. The CDR3 region has the DNA TGTGCCAGCAAGGATCGGGGGGGCACTAACTATGGCTACACCTTC.

The chain has TRBV20-1 and TRBJ2-5; D is perhaps TRBD1 (5 bases). The end of the DNA aligns better with TRBJ2-7, so the J call may be wrong. This CDR3 has 11 amino acids. Germline values: CDR1 DFQATT, CDR2 SNEGSKA (reference sequence). The CDR3 protein is CSARGPDEQYF. The DNA of the CDR3 is TGCAGTGCTAGGGGGCCGGACGAGCAGTACTTC.

For this clone: The junction and the germline gene differ at one end; a read error may be behind it. The genes are TRBV6-1 and TRBJ1-1, with a possible D match to TRBD1 (5 bases). CDR3 length: 12 amino acids. In germline, CDR1 is MNHNS, CDR2 SASEGT. In DNA, the CDR3 is TGTGCCAGCAGCCGAGAGAGGGGTCGGGGGATCTTT. This encodes CASSRERGRGIF.

With regard to this clone: The sample has other DNA sequences that encode this CDR3 too. This chain uses TRBV11-2 with TRBJ2-3, with 9 positions matching TRBD2. This CDR3 has 17 residues. J gave up 0 bases and V 2 bases, and 6 bases lay outside the gene matches. Germline CDR1 reads SGHAT; CDR2 reads FQNNGV. CDR3 amino acids: CASSLRGLAGSTDTQYF. DNA of the CDR3: TGTGCCAGCAGCTTAAGGGGGCTAGCGGGAAGCACAGATACGCAGTATTTT. The full variable domain, with the rest looked up from reference TRBV11-2 and TRBJ2-3, is EAGVAQSPRYKIIEKRQSVAFWCNPISGHATLYWYQQILGQGPKLLIQFQNNGVVDDSQLPKDRFSAERLKGVDSTLKIQPAKLEDSAVYLCASSLRGLAGSTDTQYFGPGTRLTVL.

This chain joins TRBV10-3 and TRBJ2-1; 11 nucleotides match TRBD2. Germline CDR1 is ENHRY and CDR2 is SYGVKD. This CDR3 is 17 amino acids long. V gave up 0 bases and J gave up 6 bases; unmatched junction bases: 7. The CDR3 is CAISESTLAGVSNEQFF. CDR3 DNA sequence: TGTGCCATCAGTGAGTCTACACTAGCGGGAGTGTCCAATGAGCAGTTCTTC.